These T cell receptor beta chains were read from a single sample in a study of vaccination effects on CD4 cells after COVID-19. Their recognized antigens are unknown. Clones were read by immunoSEQ multiplex PCR, and TCRdb kept only the in-frame ones, dropping some. The sample records around 30,000 clones, approximately 71% being singletons. This specimen was CD4+ T cells from PBMCs cultured with HCoV-NL63 spike peptides, taken after COVID-19 vaccination. The receptor set was obtained from a human donor who received a COVID-19 vaccine. Each CDR3 is given with its conserved first and last residue. A D gene is named only where the DNA matches it firmly. Size values are once, few and many counts, or a class for expanded clones, and some rows have none.

CDR3	DNA	V	size	D	J
CASSNQETQYF	TGTGCCAGCTCAAACCAAGAGACCCAGTACTTC	TRBV18	.	.	TRBJ2-5
CASSLFGGGASDTQYF	TGTGCCAGCAGCTTGTTCGGCGGGGGGGCCAGCGATACGCAGTATTTT	TRBV5-4	.	TRBD2	TRBJ2-3
CASSLAGGPGANVLTF	TGCGCCAGCAGCTTGGCCGGCGGACCTGGGGCCAACGTCCTGACTTTC	TRBV5-1	large	.	TRBJ2-6
CATSATNQPQHF	TGTGCCACCAGTGCCACAAATCAGCCCCAGCATTTT	TRBV24-1	.	.	TRBJ1-5
CASSIDGRSTDTQYF	TGTGCCAGTAGTATAGACGGCCGCAGCACAGATACGCAGTATTTT	TRBV19	.	.	TRBJ2-3
CASSIFSGGNNEQFF	TGTGCCAGTAGTATTTTTAGCGGGGGGAACAATGAGCAGTTCTTC	TRBV19	.	TRBD2	TRBJ2-1
CASSPEDRSLGYGYTF	TGTGCCAGCTCACCCGAGGACAGGTCTCTGGGATATGGCTACACCTTC	TRBV18	.	TRBD1	TRBJ1-2
CASGDRANYGYTF	TGTGCCAGCGGCGACAGGGCCAACTATGGCTACACCTTC	TRBV6-5	.	TRBD1	TRBJ1-2
CASRGTANTGELFF	TGTGCCAGCAGGGGGACAGCAAACACCGGGGAGCTGTTTTTT	TRBV5-4	once	TRBD1	TRBJ2-2
CASSEYSGSGSEQYF	TGTGCCAGCAGTGAATATAGCGGGAGTGGATCCGAGCAGTACTTC	TRBV6-1	few	TRBD2	TRBJ2-7
CASSPRPLTGTGADTQYF	TGTGCCAGCTCACCACGGCCCTTGACAGGGACGGGTGCAGATACGCAGTATTTT	TRBV18	.	TRBD1	TRBJ2-3
CASSPNRVATNEKLFF	TGTGCCAGCAGCCCAAACAGGGTTGCAACTAATGAAAAACTGTTTTTT	TRBV7-8	.	.	TRBJ1-4
CASSSQGAVSTDTQYF	TGTGCCAGCAGCTCGCAGGGGGCTGTCAGTACAGATACGCAGTATTTT	TRBV5-4	.	TRBD1	TRBJ2-3
CASSSRTGNQPQHF	TGTGCCAGCAGTTCCCGGACAGGGAATCAGCCCCAGCATTTT	TRBV6-5	.	TRBD1	TRBJ1-5
CARGQGLYSPLHF	TGTGCCAGAGGACAGGGTCTTTATTCACCCCTCCACTTT	TRBV2	few	TRBD1	TRBJ1-6
CASSSLASETQYF	TGTGCCAGCAGCTCCCTAGCGTCAGAGACCCAGTACTTC	TRBV7-7	.	.	TRBJ2-5
CSVVTGPSLETQYF	TGCAGCGTTGTGACAGGGCCATCGTTAGAGACCCAGTACTTC	TRBV29-1	.	TRBD1	TRBJ2-5
CASSILRGPQHF	TGTGCCAGTAGTATACTGAGAGGGCCCCAGCATTTT	TRBV19	.	.	TRBJ1-5
CASTGAGGGYTF	TGTGCCAGTACTGGGGCAGGAGGAGGCTACACCTTC	TRBV19	few	.	TRBJ1-2
CASSPYHGDEQYF	TGTGCCAGCTCACCCTACCACGGGGACGAGCAGTACTTC	TRBV18	.	.	TRBJ2-7
CASSRGEAYNEQFF	TGCGCCAGCAGTCGCGGGGAAGCCTACAATGAGCAGTTCTTC	TRBV5-1	.	.	TRBJ2-1
CASSLVAGSGNTIYF	TGTGCCAGCAGCTTAGTGGCCGGATCTGGAAACACCATATATTTT	TRBV11-2	.	.	TRBJ1-3
CASSTGQSYGYTF	TGTGCCAGCAGTACGGGACAGTCCTATGGCTACACCTTC	TRBV6-5	.	TRBD1	TRBJ1-2
CASSLELLAGGEQYF	TGTGCCAGCAGCTTGGAACTACTAGCGGGGGGGGAGCAGTACTTC	TRBV7-2	.	TRBD2	TRBJ2-7
CASSRDRNNYGYTF	TGTGCCAGCAGCCGGGACAGAAATAACTATGGCTACACCTTC	TRBV6-5	.	TRBD1	TRBJ1-2
CASSLPGVQETQYF	TGTGCCAGCAGCTTACCAGGGGTTCAGGAGACCCAGTACTTC	TRBV5-4	.	.	TRBJ2-5
CASSRPGLAGDNEQFF	TGTGCCAGCAGCAGGCCGGGACTAGCGGGGGACAATGAGCAGTTCTTC	TRBV5-6	.	TRBD2	TRBJ2-1
CASSQDRGGGRGTDTQYF	TGCGCCAGCAGCCAAGATCGCGGAGGGGGGCGAGGCACAGATACGCAGTATTTT	TRBV4-1	.	.	TRBJ2-3